This T cell receptor beta chain was retrieved from a study of T-cell reconstitution after alpha-beta-depleted transplantation in children. As it was prepared, the TCRbeta library received unique molecular identifiers. TCRdb itself ran the PCR reads through MiXCR, one entry per CDR3 protein. The sample records roughly 350,000 distinct CDR3 sequences, 10% being singletons. The germline V gene has CDR1 SGHRS and CDR2 YFSETQ. There are 14 residues in the CDR3. Trimming took 2 bases from V and 6 from J, leaving 12 bases between them. This clonotype was counted many times. The chain recombines TRBV5-1 with TRBJ1-5; the D gene is possibly TRBD1 (6 bases). The sequencing used PBMCs from the stem cell graft donor, collected from the stem cell graft. The clonotype was recovered from a human donor who donated a stem cell graft to a child with acute lymphoblastic leukemia. The DNA of the CDR3 is TGCGCCAGCAGCTTAGAAGGGGGGGTTCAGCCCCAGCATTTT. Translated: CASSLEGGVQPQHF.